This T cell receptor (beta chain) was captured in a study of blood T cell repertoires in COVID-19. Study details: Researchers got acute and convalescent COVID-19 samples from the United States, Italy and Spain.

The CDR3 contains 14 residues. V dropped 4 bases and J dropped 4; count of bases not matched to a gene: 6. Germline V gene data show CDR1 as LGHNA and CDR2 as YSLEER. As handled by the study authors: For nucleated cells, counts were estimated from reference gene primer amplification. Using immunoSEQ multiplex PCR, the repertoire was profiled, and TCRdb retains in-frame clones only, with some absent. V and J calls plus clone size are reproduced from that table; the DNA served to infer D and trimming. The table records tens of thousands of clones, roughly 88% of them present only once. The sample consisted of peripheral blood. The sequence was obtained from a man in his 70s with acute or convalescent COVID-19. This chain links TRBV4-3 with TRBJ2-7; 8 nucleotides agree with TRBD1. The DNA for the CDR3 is TGCGCCAGCAGCCTCAGGACAGGGTGGTACGAGCAGTACTTC. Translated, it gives CASSLRTGWYEQYF.